A selection of T cell receptor beta chains follows, all from one sample in a study of T cell responses to AZD1222 COVID-19 vaccine. The protocol was immunoSEQ multiplex PCR, while the TCRdb copy is restricted to in-frame clones and leaves out a portion. The sample has around 140,000 clones; about 90% are singletons. The material sequenced was peripheral blood, taken on day 0 of AZD1222 vaccination. Receptors originate from an adult in good health. Each CDR3 is given with its conserved first and last residue. Fields, in order: J gene, V gene, D gene, clone size, CDR3 DNA, CDR3 protein. A D gene is named only where the DNA matches it firmly. The size of a clone is reported for some rows only, either as once, few or many, or as a class for expanded clones.

>TRBJ2-7|TRBV21-1|-|many
TGTGCCAGCAGCAGTGGGGGACAGCCCCGAAGGAGGGCCCTCACGCGCGAGCAGTACTTC
CASSSGGQPRRRALTREQYF
>TRBJ2-7|TRBV18|-|-
TGTGCCAGCTCATCCCTCTCCAGCTCCTACGAGCAGTACTTC
CASSSLSSSYEQYF
>TRBJ2-7|TRBV13|TRBD2|-
TGTGCCAGCAGCTTTGCGGGAGGGCCCTACGAGCAGTACTTC
CASSFAGGPYEQYF
>TRBJ2-5|TRBV6-2/TRBV6-3|-|-
TGTGCCAGCAGTTACTCGGAGACCCAGTACTTC
CASSYSETQYF
>TRBJ2-3|TRBV5-6|-|-
TGTGCCAGCTCACAGGGCGGAGATACGCAGTATTTT
CASSQGGDTQYF
>TRBJ2-7|TRBV28|-|-
TGTGCCAGCAGACCGCCGGGGACGACCTACGAGCAGTACTTC
CASRPPGTTYEQYF
>TRBJ2-3|TRBV5-4|-|-
TGTGCCAGCAGCTCCGGGGGAGATACGCAGTATTTT
CASSSGGDTQYF
>TRBJ2-1|TRBV14|-|few
TGTGCCAGCAGCCTGCCCGGTAGCCGATACAATGAGCAGTTCTTC
CASSLPGSRYNEQFF
>TRBJ1-2|TRBV3-1/TRBV3-2|TRBD1|-
TGTGCCAGCAGGCATACGACAGGGAGAATAAGGAGTGGCTACACCTTC
CASRHTTGRIRSGYTF
>TRBJ1-1|TRBV5-6|-|once
TGTGCCAGCAGCTTGGCGGGTAGGGATGGCACTGAAGCTTTCTTT
CASSLAGRDGTEAFF
>TRBJ2-2|TRBV27|TRBD2|few
TGTGCCAGCAGTCTGACTAGCTCCTCTGGCGGGGAGCTGTTTTTT
CASSLTSSSGGELFF
>TRBJ2-3|TRBV7-3|TRBD2|-
TGTGCCAGCAGCTCGTCGACTAGCGGGAGTAGCACAGATACGCAGTATTTT
CASSSSTSGSSTDTQYF
>TRBJ1-2|TRBV28|-|-
TGTGCCAGCAGTTCGCCTCAGGGGTCTAACTATGGCTACACCTTC
CASSSPQGSNYGYTF
>TRBJ1-2|TRBV30|-|-
TGTGCCTGGATGAAACCTAACTATGGCTACACCTTC
CAWMKPNYGYTF
>TRBJ1-3|TRBV12-5|TRBD1|-
TGTGCTAGTGGTGATGGACAGGCTTCTGGAAACACCATATATTTT
CASGDGQASGNTIYF
>TRBJ2-2|TRBV7-9|-|-
TGTGCCAGCAGCTTAGATAGCTGGGCCGGGGAGCTGTTTTTT
CASSLDSWAGELFF
>TRBJ1-2|TRBV14|TRBD1|-
TGTGCCAGCAGTTCGGGACAGGGCCGCTCTTATGGCTACACCTTC
CASSSGQGRSYGYTF
>TRBJ2-7|TRBV10-1|-|-
TGCGCCAGCAGTGATGGACTGGGGGTGAGGGAGCAGTACTTC
CASSDGLGVREQYF
>TRBJ2-3|TRBV9|TRBD2|once
TGTGCCAGCAGCGCTAGCGGGAGAGGGGCAGATACGCAGTATTTT
CASSASGRGADTQYF
>TRBJ1-1|TRBV19|-|-
TGTGCCAGTAGTGCGTTTAGGGGGACTGAAGCTTTCTTT
CASSAFRGTEAFF
>TRBJ2-2|TRBV19|-|-
TGTGCCAGTAGCGACCCCCGAGGAACGAACACCGGGGAGCTGTTTTTT
CASSDPRGTNTGELFF
>TRBJ2-2|TRBV2|-|-
TGTGCCAGCACAGTCAAAGGGAACACCGGGGAGCTGTTTTTT
CASTVKGNTGELFF
>TRBJ2-1|TRBV11-2|-|-
TGTGCCAGCACCAAAGCCCAACCAGGGCATGAGCAGTTCTTC
CASTKAQPGHEQFF
>TRBJ2-4|TRBV4-1|TRBD1|-
TGCGCCAGCAGCCAATTCGGGACAGGGACCAAAAACATTCAGTACTTC
CASSQFGTGTKNIQYF
>TRBJ1-1|TRBV21-1|-|-
TGTGCCAGCAGCAAAGGCCGGACAGGAGAGCACACTGAAGCTTTCTTT
CASSKGRTGEHTEAFF
>TRBJ2-5|TRBV6-5|TRBD1|once
TGTGCCAGCAGACTCACAGGGGGCCAAGAGACCCAGTACTTC
CASRLTGGQETQYF
>TRBJ1-2|TRBV7-2|-|-
TGTGCCAGCAGCTTAGCGGGACCTAACTATGGCTACACCTTC
CASSLAGPNYGYTF
>TRBJ2-7|TRBV6-5|-|-
TGTGCCAGCAGCCTTACTCCCTTTTACGAGCAGTACTTC
CASSLTPFYEQYF
>TRBJ1-5|TRBV19|TRBD1|few
TGTGCCAGTAAGGAACTAACAGGGGGCGGTCAGCCCCAGCATTTT
CASKELTGGGQPQHF
>TRBJ2-6|TRBV11-2|-|once
TGTGCCAGCAGCTTAGGGGGATCCAACGTCCTGACTTTC
CASSLGGSNVLTF